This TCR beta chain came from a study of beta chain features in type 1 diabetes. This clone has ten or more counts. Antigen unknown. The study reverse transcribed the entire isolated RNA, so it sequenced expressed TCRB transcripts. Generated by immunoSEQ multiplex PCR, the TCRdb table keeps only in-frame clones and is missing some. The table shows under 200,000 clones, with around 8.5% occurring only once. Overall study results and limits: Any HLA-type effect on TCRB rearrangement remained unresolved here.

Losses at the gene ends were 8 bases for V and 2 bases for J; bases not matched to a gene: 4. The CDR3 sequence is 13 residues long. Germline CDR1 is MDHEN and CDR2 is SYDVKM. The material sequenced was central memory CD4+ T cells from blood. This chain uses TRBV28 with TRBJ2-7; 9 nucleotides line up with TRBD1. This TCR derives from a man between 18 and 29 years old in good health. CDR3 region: CASYRQGAYEQYF. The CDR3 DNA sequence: TGTGCCAGCTATCGACAGGGGGCCTACGAGCAGTACTTC.